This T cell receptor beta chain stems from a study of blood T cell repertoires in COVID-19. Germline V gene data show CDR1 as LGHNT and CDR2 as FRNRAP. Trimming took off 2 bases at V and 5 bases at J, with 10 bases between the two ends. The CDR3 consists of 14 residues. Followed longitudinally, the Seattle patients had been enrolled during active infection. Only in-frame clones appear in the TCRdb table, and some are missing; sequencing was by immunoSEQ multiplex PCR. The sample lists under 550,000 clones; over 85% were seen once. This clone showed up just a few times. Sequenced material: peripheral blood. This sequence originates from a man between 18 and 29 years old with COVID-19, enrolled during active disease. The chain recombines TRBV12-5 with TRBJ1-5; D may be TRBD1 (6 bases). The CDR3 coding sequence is TGTGCTAGTGGTTTGACAGGGAGTCATCAGCCCCAGCATTTT. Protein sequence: CASGLTGSHQPQHF.